This T cell receptor (beta chain) is from a study of cytomegalovirus exposure and HLA in healthy donors. Comments on this clone: As yet, its antigen is unknown.

Broader study findings: Within an earlier analysis, most TCR beta V segments proved productive either about 87% or about 30% of the time.

Vbeta (60) and Jbeta (13) primers were used in the PCR. Data came from immunoSEQ multiplex PCR; TCRdb stores just in-frame clones and leaves some out. The sample has about 150,000 clones; approximately 79% are singletons. This clonotype was sampled from a male donor in good health and CMV-seronegative. The specimen was PBMCs.

The CDR3 region has the DNA TGCGCCAGCAGCCAACACAGGGGTCTTCGGGGCTACACCTTC. It encodes CASSQHRGLRGYTF. The genes are TRBV4-1 and TRBJ1-2; 7 bases are shared with TRBD1. Trimming at V came to 2 bases and at J to 8 bases, leaving 8 bases not matched to a gene. Germline V lookup: CDR1 MGHRA, CDR2 YSYEKL. This CDR3 has 14 residues.